This TCR beta chain was profiled in a study of cytotoxic CD8 clonotypes in ibrutinib-treated CLL. Whole-study results and caveats: Clonotypes that were public were uncommon, and they contracted or stayed stable on treatment. T-cell clonality at baseline went above that of age-matched healthy donors and rose and fell with circulating CD8+ T-cell counts.

This clone has just one count. Its antigen is as yet unknown. V lost 1 base to trimming and J lost 9 bases; unmatched junction nucleotides: 3. Per germline, CDR1 MDHEN and CDR2 SYDVKM. There are 14 residues in the CDR3. The data were produced by immunoSEQ multiplex PCR, yet TCRdb's version contains in-frame clones alone and is incomplete. The sample lists 250,000 to 350,000 clones; 60% to 80% were seen once. The input for sequencing was PBMCs, taken at disease progression, from a patient treated with ibrutinib. This chain connects TRBV28 to TRBJ2-1; 10 nucleotides agree with TRBD2. The TCR comes from a human donor with chronic lymphocytic leukemia. CDR3: CASSLYGTSVEQFF. The CDR3 nucleotides read TGTGCCAGCAGTTTATACGGGACTAGCGTTGAGCAGTTCTTC.